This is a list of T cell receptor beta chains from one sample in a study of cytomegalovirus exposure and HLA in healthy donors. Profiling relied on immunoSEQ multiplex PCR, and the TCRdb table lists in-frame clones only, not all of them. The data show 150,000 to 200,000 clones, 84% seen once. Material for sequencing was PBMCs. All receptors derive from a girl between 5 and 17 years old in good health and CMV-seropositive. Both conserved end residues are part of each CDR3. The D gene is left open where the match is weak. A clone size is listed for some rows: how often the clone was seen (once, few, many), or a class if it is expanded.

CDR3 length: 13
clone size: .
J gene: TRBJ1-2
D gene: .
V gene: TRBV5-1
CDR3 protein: CASSLDRAYGYTF
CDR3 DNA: TGCGCCAGCAGCTTGGACAGGGCCTATGGCTACACCTTC

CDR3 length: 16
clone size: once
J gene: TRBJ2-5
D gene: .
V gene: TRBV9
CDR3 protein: CASSQGLWGYQETQYF
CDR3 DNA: TGTGCCAGCTCCCAGGGGCTGTGGGGGTACCAAGAGACCCAGTACTTC

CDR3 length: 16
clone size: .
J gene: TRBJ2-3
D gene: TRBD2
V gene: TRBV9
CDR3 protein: CASSLRLAGDTDTQYF
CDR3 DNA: TGTGCCAGCAGCCTCAGACTAGCGGGGGACACAGATACGCAGTATTTT

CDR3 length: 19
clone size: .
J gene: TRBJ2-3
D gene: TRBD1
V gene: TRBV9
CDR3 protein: CASSVGGHPTGGEFHTQYF
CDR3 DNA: TGTGCCAGCAGCGTAGGGGGCCACCCGACAGGGGGTGAATTCCATACGCAGTATTTT

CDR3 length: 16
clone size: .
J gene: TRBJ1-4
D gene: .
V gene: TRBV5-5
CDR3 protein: CASSYLGGAQREKLFF
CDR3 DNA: TGTGCCAGCAGCTACCTCGGGGGGGCGCAAAGGGAAAAACTGTTTTTT

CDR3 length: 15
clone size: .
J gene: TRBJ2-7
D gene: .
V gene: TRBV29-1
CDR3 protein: CSVEMAGITTYEQYF
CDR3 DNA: TGCAGCGTTGAAATGGCGGGGATAACTACCTACGAGCAGTACTTC

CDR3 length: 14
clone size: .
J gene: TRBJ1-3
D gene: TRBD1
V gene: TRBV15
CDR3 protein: CATSAGGSGNTIYF
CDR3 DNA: TGTGCCACCAGCGCAGGGGGCTCTGGAAACACCATATATTTT

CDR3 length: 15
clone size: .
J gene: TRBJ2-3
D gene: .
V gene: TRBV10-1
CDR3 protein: CASSESGHRTDTQYF
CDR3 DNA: TGCGCCAGCAGTGAGTCGGGACACCGCACAGATACGCAGTATTTT

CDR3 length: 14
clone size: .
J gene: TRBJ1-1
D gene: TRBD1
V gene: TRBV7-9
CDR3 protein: CASSRDSLNTEAFF
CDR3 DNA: TGTGCCAGCAGCCGGGACAGCTTGAACACTGAAGCTTTCTTT

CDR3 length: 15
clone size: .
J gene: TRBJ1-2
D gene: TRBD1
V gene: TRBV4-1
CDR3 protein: CASRSPGQGAVGYTF
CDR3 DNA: TGCGCCAGCAGATCTCCGGGACAGGGGGCGGTAGGCTACACCTTC

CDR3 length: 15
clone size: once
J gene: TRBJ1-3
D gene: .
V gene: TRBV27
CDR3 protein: CASSPSGYSGNTIYF
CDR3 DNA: TGTGCCAGCAGTCCTTCGGGGTACTCTGGAAACACCATATATTTT

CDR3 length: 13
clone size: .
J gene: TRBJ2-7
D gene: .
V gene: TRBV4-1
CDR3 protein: CASSPRDNYEQYF
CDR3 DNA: TGCGCCAGCAGCCCCCGGGACAACTACGAGCAGTACTTC

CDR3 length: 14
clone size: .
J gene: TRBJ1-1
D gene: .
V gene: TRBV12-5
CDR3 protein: CASAKRTPLTEAFF
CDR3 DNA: TGTGCTAGTGCAAAGAGGACACCCCTAACTGAAGCTTTCTTT

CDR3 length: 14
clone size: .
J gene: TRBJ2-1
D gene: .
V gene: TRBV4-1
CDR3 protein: CASSQDLRGNEQFF
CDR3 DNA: TGCGCCAGCAGCCAAGATTTAAGGGGGAATGAGCAGTTCTTC

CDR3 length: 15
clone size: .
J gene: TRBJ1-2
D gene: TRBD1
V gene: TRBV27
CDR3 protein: CASSALGTASDGYTF
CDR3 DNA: TGTGCCAGCAGTGCCCTCGGGACAGCTTCGGACGGCTACACCTTC

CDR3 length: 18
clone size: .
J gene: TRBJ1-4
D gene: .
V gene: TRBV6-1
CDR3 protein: CASSEIGVDGRASEKLFF
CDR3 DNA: TGTGCCAGCAGTGAAATAGGGGTGGACGGGAGAGCGTCTGAAAAACTGTTTTTT

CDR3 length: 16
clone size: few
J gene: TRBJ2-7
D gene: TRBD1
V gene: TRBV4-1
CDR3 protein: CASSQEGTGQSYEQYF
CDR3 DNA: TGCGCCAGCAGCCAAGAAGGGACAGGGCAGTCTTACGAGCAGTACTTC

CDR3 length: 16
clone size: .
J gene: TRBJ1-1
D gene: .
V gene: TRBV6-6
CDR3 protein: CASSPRPGHLNTEAFF
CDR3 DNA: TGTGCCAGCAGTCCCAGGCCGGGACACCTGAACACTGAAGCTTTCTTT

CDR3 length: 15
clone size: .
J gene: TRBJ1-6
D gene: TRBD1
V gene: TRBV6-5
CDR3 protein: CASSHWDRRNSPLHF
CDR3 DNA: TGTGCCAGCAGTCACTGGGACAGGAGAAATTCACCCCTCCACTTT

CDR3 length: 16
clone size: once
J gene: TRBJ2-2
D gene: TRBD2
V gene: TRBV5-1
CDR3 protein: CASSKGTSLNTGELFF
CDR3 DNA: TGCGCCAGCAGCAAAGGGACTAGCCTGAACACCGGGGAGCTGTTTTTT